The sequence of this T cell receptor (beta chain) was determined in a study of T cell responses to AZD1222 COVID-19 vaccine. General study points: Among AZD1222 vaccinees, only five or six were seropositive at baseline. Mostly white British, mostly female donors; authors suggested clonal diversity may be underestimated. Close to half of spike-specific TCRs reportedly recognize unmutated variant regions. Repertoire sampling was restricted to post-peak T cell response timepoints.

TCRdb keeps only in-frame clones here, not all; method: immunoSEQ multiplex PCR. The repertoire has some 100,000 clones, roughly nine tenths of them found once; the top ten carry about a sixth. CDR3 size: 14 residues. The germline V gene has CDR1 SGHRS and CDR2 YFSETQ. With 4 bases removed from V and 5 bases from J, the gap between germline ends came to 12 bases. A note on this clone: Its target is not known.

The chain is built from TRBV5-1 and TRBJ1-4; TRBD1 might be the D (5 bases). This receptor was identified in an adult in good health. Specimen: peripheral blood, collected on day 0 of AZD1222 vaccination. The CDR3 coding sequence is TGCGCCAGCAGCCTCTCGGGACGCAATGAAAAACTGTTTTTT. It is translated as CASSLSGRNEKLFF.